These 5 T cell receptor beta chains originate from one sample sequenced in a study of blood T cell repertoires in COVID-19. Here immunoSEQ multiplex PCR was the method, and the copy in TCRdb shows in-frame clones only, minus some. The table includes 250,000 or so clones, about 79% detected once. The sequencing sample was made of peripheral blood. These receptors were collected from a man at least 80 years old with acute or convalescent COVID-19.

J is TRBJ2-3 and V is TRBV15; 12 bases are a match to TRBD1. This CDR3 is 15 amino acids long. With V trimmed by 3 bases and J by 5 bases, 3 bases remained unmatched. Per germline, CDR1 LNHNV and CDR2 YYDKDF (reference sequence). CDR3 coding DNA: TGTGCCACCAGCAGCTGGGACAGGGGGCTAGATACGCAGTATTTT. Its protein product is CATSSWDRGLDTQYF.

Notes on this clone: This same CDR3 is encoded by further DNA sequences in the sample. The chain couples TRBV12-3 or TRBV12-4 to TRBJ1-2; 7 positions match TRBD1. The CDR3 totals 13 residues. V lost 4 bases to trimming and J lost 5 bases; unmatched junction nucleotides: 4. The CDR3, as DNA: TGTGCCAGCAGTTCCAGACAGGGATATGGCTACACCTTC. It encodes CASSSRQGYGYTF.

The J gene is TRBJ1-6, the V gene TRBV7-8; D not resolved. The germline V gene has CDR1 SGHVS and CDR2 FQNEAQ. The ends were cut back, 5 bases at V and 5 bases at J, with 4 bases in the middle. The CDR3 has 12 amino acids. CDR3 sequence reads: CASSPNNSPLHF. DNA of the CDR3: TGTGCCAGCAGCCCCAATAATTCACCCCTCCACTTT.

The CDR3 reads CASSGDRYSNQPQHF. CDR3 bases: TGTGCCAGCAGCGGGGACAGGTATAGCAATCAGCCCCAGCATTTT. The chain links TRBV6-4 to TRBJ1-5; the match to TRBD1 covers 8 bases. V lost 6 bases to trimming and J lost 0 bases; unmatched junction nucleotides: 4. CDR3 size: 15 residues. Germline assignment: CDR1 MRHNA and CDR2 SNTAGT.

The chain is built from TRBV10-3 and TRBJ2-7; TRBD2 is a possible D gene (6 bases). Germline CDR1 ENHRY, CDR2 SYGVKD. CDR3 size: 16 residues. Deletions cut 2 bases from V and 2 bases from J, with 16 bases between. DNA of the CDR3: TGTGCCATCAGTGAGACGGCCCGGGGGAACACCTACGAGCAGTACTTC. It yields the protein CAISETARGNTYEQYF.